These 15 T cell receptor beta chains share one sample of origin, sequenced in a study of CD8 T cells in Susac syndrome. After extraction with the RNeasy kit, about 0.5 to 1 ug of the RNA was reverse transcribed using random hexamers. MiXCR was run by TCRdb on the immunoSEQ multiplex PCR reads, yielding one entry per CDR3 protein. The sample has just over 300,000 distinct CDR3 sequences; roughly 94% are singletons. The sequencing input was CD4+ T cells from PBMCs. The receptors here all came from a human donor with multiple sclerosis.

The V call is TRBV24-1, the J call TRBJ2-1, with 7 bases lining up with TRBD2. Germline V gives CDR1 KGHDR, CDR2 SFDVKD. The CDR3 loop spans 15 amino acids. The J segment lost 2 bases and the V segment lost 9 bases, leaving 9 bases of the junction unmatched. The CDR3 nucleotides read TGTGCCACCCAGAGGGAGGGGTCCACCTACAATGAGCAGTTCTTC. Translation: CATQREGSTYNEQFF.

The chain links TRBV3-1 to TRBJ2-2; D ambiguous. The CDR3 has 14 residues. Germline values: CDR1 LGHDT, CDR2 YNNKEL (reference sequence). The V gene lost 4 bases and the J gene lost 7 bases, with 13 bases spanning the gap. This chain's CDR3 is CASSPHAADGELFF. DNA for the CDR3: TGTGCCAGCAGCCCTCACGCGGCAGACGGGGAGCTGTTTTTT.

The chain employs TRBV10-3 and TRBJ2-7; 10 bases fit TRBD1. This CDR3 has 15 amino acids. CDR1 is ENHRY and CDR2 is SYGVKD in the germline V gene. V lost 5 bases to trimming and J lost 2 bases; unmatched junction nucleotides: 6. DNA of the CDR3: TGTGCCATCAGTATAGGGACAGGGGTCGCCTACGAGCAGTACTTC. Translating it yields CAISIGTGVAYEQYF.

The V gene is TRBV6-2 or TRBV6-3, the J gene TRBJ2-5, with D perhaps matching TRBD1 (6 bases). The CDR3 is 14 amino acids. Germline-derived CDR1 and CDR2 are MNHEY and SVGEGT. Trimming cost V 6 bases and J 9 bases, with 20 bases left between them. This CDR3 reads CASSRGRDLGSQYF. The DNA of the CDR3 is TGTGCCAGCAGCAGGGGAAGGGACCTGGGGTCCCAGTACTTC.

J is TRBJ2-2 and V is TRBV2, with D uncertain. Germline V CDR1 and CDR2: SNHLY, FYNNEI. The CDR3 runs to 13 residues. Deletions cut 4 bases from V and 3 bases from J, with 6 bases between. As DNA, the CDR3 is TGTGCCAGCAGTGTGGGGTACACCGGGGAGCTGTTTTTT. Translation gives CASSVGYTGELFF. The full variable domain, rest sourced from reference TRBV2 and TRBJ2-2, is EPEVTQTPSHQVTQMGQEVILRCVPISNHLYFYWYRQILGQKVEFLVSFYNNEISEKSEIFDDQFSVERPDGSNFTLKIRSTKLEDSAMYFCASSVGYTGELFFGEGSRLTVL.

V is TRBV3-1 and J is TRBJ1-1; 7 bases align to TRBD1. The CDR3 sequence is 15 residues long. From germline, CDR1 is LGHDT and CDR2 YNNKEL (reference sequence). Trimming at V came to 4 bases and at J to 2 bases, leaving 7 bases not matched to a gene. CDR3 bases: TGTGCCAGCAGCCCAATGGACAGGCCAAACACTGAAGCTTTCTTT. It specifies CASSPMDRPNTEAFF.

The chain employs TRBV5-4 and TRBJ2-3, with 7 bases aligning to TRBD2. There are 15 residues in the CDR3. Germline V CDR1 and CDR2: SGHNT, YYREEE (reference sequence). V lost 1 base to trimming and J lost 2 bases; unmatched junction nucleotides: 4. CDR3 in DNA: TGTGCCAGCAGCTTGAATGGGGACTACACAGATACGCAGTATTTT. Translating gives CASSLNGDYTDTQYF.

The chain combines TRBV2 with TRBJ1-5, with a tentative D call TRBD1 (6 bases). This CDR3 is 17 amino acids long. Germline lookup yields CDR1 SNHLY and CDR2 FYNNEI. Deletions cut 8 bases from V and 3 bases from J, with 23 bases between. The CDR3 here is CASGERIPGAPNQPQHF. CDR3 in DNA: TGTGCCAGCGGGGAACGAATACCAGGGGCCCCCAATCAGCCCCAGCATTTT.

The rearrangement joins TRBV2 to TRBJ2-1; D not certain. The CDR3 totals 11 residues. CDR1 SNHLY and CDR2 FYNNEI come from the germline V gene. Trimming left V 3 bases short and J 13 bases short, with 10 bases between. For the CDR3, the DNA is TGTGCCAGCAGTGACCGAGCCGAACAGTTCTTC. Translating it yields CASSDRAEQFF.

J is TRBJ2-1 and V is TRBV18, with TRBD2 matching over 11 bases. Germline lookup yields CDR1 KGHSH and CDR2 LQKENI. This CDR3 contains 15 residues. Losses at the gene ends were 6 bases for V and 8 bases for J; bases not matched to a gene: 9. CDR3 in DNA: TGTGCCAGCTCCGCAGGGCTAGCGGGGGGATATGAGCAGTTCTTC. Its protein is CASSAGLAGGYEQFF.

The rearrangement uses TRBV7-9 and TRBJ1-1; D is ambiguous. V lost 5 bases, J lost 1 base, and 8 bases lay in between. The CDR3 has 13 amino acids. The germline V gene has CDR1 SEHNR and CDR2 FQNEAQ (reference sequence). The CDR3 DNA sequence: TGTGCCAGCAGCATCTCCAGGAACACTGAAGCTTTCTTT. The encoded protein is CASSISRNTEAFF.

The chain joins TRBV20-1 to TRBJ2-5; perhaps TRBD1 as D (6 bases). Germline CDR1 and CDR2: DFQATT and SNEGSKA (reference sequence). The CDR3 extends over 15 amino acids. The V end lost 6 bases, the J end lost 5 bases, and 22 bases lay between the germline ends. The CDR3 is CSASPRGWSGETQYF. The CDR3 bases are TGCAGTGCCTCACCGAGGGGGTGGAGTGGGGAGACCCAGTACTTC.

The chain recombines TRBV20-1 with TRBJ1-1; 8 nucleotides line up with TRBD1. This CDR3 contains 13 residues. Germline loops: CDR1 DFQATT, CDR2 SNEGSKA (reference sequence). V was clipped by 1 base and J by 8 bases; unmatched bases: 6. CDR3 amino acids: CSARGGTGSEAFF. In DNA, the CDR3 is TGCAGTGCTAGAGGAGGGACAGGCTCCGAAGCTTTCTTT.

This chain links TRBV14 with TRBJ2-7; 9 bases line up with TRBD1. The CDR3 extends over 16 amino acids. With V trimmed by 1 base and J by 5 bases, 9 bases remained unmatched. Germline loops: CDR1 SGHDN, CDR2 FVKESK. CDR3 amino acids: CASSQVFGQGRDEQYF. In DNA, the CDR3 is TGTGCCAGCAGCCAAGTATTCGGACAGGGGAGGGACGAGCAGTACTTC.

The V and J genes are TRBV12-3 or TRBV12-4 and TRBJ2-1, with 9 bases that match TRBD2. V shed 0 bases, J shed 9 bases, and the junction held 6 bases outside the gene matches. The length of the CDR3 is 15 residues. This CDR3 is CASSLAEAGGSEQFF. The CDR3 DNA reads as TGTGCCAGCAGTTTAGCGGAAGCGGGAGGCAGTGAGCAGTTCTTC.